The clone carrying this T cell receptor (beta chain) has ten or more counts. No antigen is known for it. The sample is drawn from a study of T-cell memory formation after mild COVID-19. Study-level results: CD4+ clones that contracted lay mainly in CM and EM; CD8+ ones lay in EMRA. From day 15 to 85, contracting clones were balanced between CD4 and CD8, whereas later expanders leaned toward CD4+.

The CDR3 has 19 amino acids. V gave up 2 bases and J gave up 0 bases; unmatched junction bases: 9. The germline gives CDR1 SGHRS, CDR2 YFSETQ. After 5'RACE with constant-segment primers, TCR alpha and TCR beta cDNA libraries carrying sample barcodes and UMIs were obtained. TCRdb reanalysed the 5' RACE reads using MiXCR and keeps one entry per CDR3 protein. Among 120,000 to 150,000 distinct CDR3 sequences, 6% to 7% were seen once, and the ten largest hold more than 2%. The V gene is TRBV5-1, the J gene TRBJ2-1; 12 bases are shared with TRBD1. The sequence was collected from an adult woman who had mild COVID-19 (a few samples of this study predate the infection). Cell type and time point are not known. Sequenced input: PBMCs or a T cell subset sorted from them (not recorded which). As DNA, the CDR3 is TGCGCCAGCAGCTTAGGGACAGGGGGCTCCCAAAGCTCCTACAATGAGCAGTTCTTC. Translated: CASSLGTGGSQSSYNEQFF. Drawing the rest from reference TRBV5-1 and TRBJ2-1, the complete variable domain is KAGVTQTPRYLIKTRGQQVTLSCSPISGHRSVSWYQQTPGQGLQFLFEYFSETQRNKGNFPGRFSGRQFSNSRSEMNVSTLELGDSALYLCASSLGTGGSQSSYNEQFFGPGTRLTVL.